The present TCR beta chain was sequenced within a study of cytomegalovirus exposure and HLA in healthy donors. General study points: Sequences of the TCR beta chain were said to predict the HLA-A and HLA-B alleles of most subjects accurately.

Of note for this clone: Its cognate antigen is unknown.

A multiplex PCR was run with 60 Vbeta primers and 13 Jbeta primers. Here immunoSEQ multiplex PCR was the method, and the copy in TCRdb shows in-frame clones only, minus some. The sample lists around 190,000 clones; 82% were seen once. V lost 4 bases, J lost 3 bases, and 7 bases lay in between. The CDR3 spans 14 residues. Looked up from germline, CDR1 is LNHDA and CDR2 is SQIVND (reference sequence). This sequence was found in a woman aged 50 to 60 in good health and CMV-seronegative. The sample consisted of PBMCs. The gene calls are TRBV19 and TRBJ2-6, with D possibly being TRBD2 (5 bases). The CDR3 nucleotides read TGTGCCAGTAGTACAGGAGGTGGGGCCAACGTCCTGACTTTC. Translated: CASSTGGGANVLTF. Filled out from reference TRBV19 and TRBJ2-6, the complete variable domain reads DGGITQSPKYLFRKEGQNVTLSCEQNLNHDAMYWYRQDPGQGLRLIYYSQIVNDFQKGDIAEGYSVSREKKESFPLTVTSAQKNPTAFYLCASSTGGGANVLTFGAGSRLTVL.